These 25 T cell receptor beta chains share one sample of origin, sequenced in a study of post-analysis software for immune sequencing data. The antigens these receptors bind are not known. Carried by the TCR beta cDNA libraries were unique molecular identifiers. MiXCR was run by TCRdb on the PCR reads, yielding one entry per CDR3 protein. The sample lists roughly 580,000 distinct CDR3 sequences; roughly 46% were seen once. Study-wide results and caveats: Elevated frequency relative to controls characterized four or five TRBV segments in patients, TRBV5-6, TRBV5-1 and TRBV20-1 among them.

Sequencing used blood. Every receptor here comes from a girl under 18 with multiple sclerosis.

The chain employs TRBV6-1 and TRBJ1-2; D gene ambiguous. V dropped 8 bases and J dropped 1 base, with 11 bases sitting between them. CDR1 MNHNS and CDR2 SASEGT come from the germline V gene. The CDR3 covers 13 residues. The CDR3 nucleotides are TGTGCCAGCCGAATCGAGGTTAACTATGGCTACACCTTC. Translation: CASRIEVNYGYTF.

The chain couples TRBV7-9 to TRBJ2-1, with no clear D. Germline V gene lookup returns CDR1 SEHNR and CDR2 FQNEAQ (reference sequence). V lost 2 bases and J lost 2, with 10 bases in between. The CDR3 totals 15 residues. In DNA, the CDR3 is TGTGCCAGCAGCTTACCCGGCTTGACCTACAATGAGCAGTTCTTC. Translated, it gives CASSLPGLTYNEQFF.

The V gene is TRBV12-3 or TRBV12-4, the J gene TRBJ1-5; unclear D gene. Trimming took 7 bases from V and 5 from J, leaving 9 bases between them. There are 12 residues in the CDR3. The CDR3 reads CASTRHDQPQHF. The DNA for the CDR3 is TGTGCCAGCACCAGGCACGATCAGCCCCAGCATTTT.

This clonotype has only a few counts. The V gene is TRBV12-3 or TRBV12-4, the J gene TRBJ2-7, with TRBD1 matching 7 bases. This CDR3 spans 14 amino acids. J was trimmed by 2 bases and V by 6 bases; bases with no gene match: 7. The CDR3 bases are TGTGCCAGCAGACTAACCGGGACAGCCTACGAGCAGTACTTC. Translated: CASRLTGTAYEQYF.

This chain joins TRBV12-3 or TRBV12-4 and TRBJ2-7; possibly TRBD2 for D (6 bases). V lost 6 bases, J lost 4 bases, and 16 bases lay in between. CDR3 length: 14 residues. DNA of the CDR3: TGTGCCAGCAGCCGAGTTCTCCGGGGGTACGAGCAGTACTTC. Translating it yields CASSRVLRGYEQYF.

The V gene is TRBV20-1, the J gene TRBJ2-3; the match to TRBD2 covers 15 bases. V dropped 2 bases and J dropped 2; count of bases not matched to a gene: 8. The CDR3 runs to 18 residues. From germline, CDR1 is DFQATT and CDR2 SNEGSKA (reference sequence). CDR3 in DNA: TGCAGTGCTAGACCGGGGACTAGCGGGGGGCCCTCCACAGATACGCAGTATTTT. Residues: CSARPGTSGGPSTDTQYF.

This sequence joins TRBV2 and TRBJ2-5; D may be TRBD2 (5 bases). CDR1 SNHLY and CDR2 FYNNEI come from the germline V gene. V was shortened by 6 bases and J by 2 bases, with 10 bases between the two germline ends. There are 13 residues in the CDR3. The CDR3 coding sequence is TGTGCCAGCAGGGAGGACCCGCAAGAGACCCAGTACTTC. Its protein is CASREDPQETQYF.

J is TRBJ2-1 and V is TRBV2; D is unclear. The CDR3 runs to 13 residues. V was clipped by 4 bases and J by 9 bases, with 13 bases between them. Germline V gives CDR1 SNHLY, CDR2 FYNNEI. CDR3 amino acids: CASSAEQPTEQFF. CDR3 DNA: TGTGCCAGCAGTGCTGAACAACCTACTGAGCAGTTCTTC.

The rearrangement links TRBV5-1 to TRBJ2-5; D may be TRBD1 (5 bases). V was trimmed by 6 bases and J by 5 bases, leaving 17 bases between them. The CDR3 extends over 14 amino acids. Per the germline V gene, CDR1 is SGHRS and CDR2 is YFSETQ. The CDR3 loop is CASTFGPGSETQYF. CDR3 DNA sequence: TGCGCCAGCACCTTCGGCCCAGGGTCGGAGACCCAGTACTTC.

The chain employs TRBV27 and TRBJ1-5; TRBD1 might be the D (6 bases). Trimming left V 4 bases short and J 5 bases short, with 12 bases between. Looked up from germline, CDR1 is MNHEY and CDR2 is SMNVEV (reference sequence). This CDR3 has 14 amino acids. The CDR3 nucleotides are TGTGCCAGCAGTTCTTTGGGGGCTGATCAGCCCCAGCATTTT. Amino acid sequence: CASSSLGADQPQHF.

This clonotype was counted a few times. The chain carries TRBV5-1 and TRBJ2-1, with 9 bases lining up with TRBD1. The V gene's germline CDR1 is SGHRS and CDR2 YFSETQ. This CDR3 is built from 14 residues. V was clipped by 0 bases and J by 6 bases; unmatched bases: 1. The CDR3 protein is CASSLGQGGNEQFF. The CDR3 nucleotides are TGCGCCAGCAGCTTGGGACAGGGGGGCAATGAGCAGTTCTTC.

The chain links TRBV29-1 to TRBJ2-1; 9 positions match TRBD1. J was trimmed by 5 bases and V by 7 bases; bases with no gene match: 12. Germline lookup yields CDR1 SQVTM and CDR2 ANQGSEA. The CDR3 spans 15 residues. The CDR3 nucleotides read TGCAGCGCCAGCCGCCGGGACAGGGCTGACAATGAGCAGTTCTTC. It codes for CSASRRDRADNEQFF.

The rearrangement uses TRBV5-1 and TRBJ1-2; D is unclear. The CDR3 has 15 amino acids. CDR1 and CDR2 from the germline V gene are SGHRS and YFSETQ. The V gene lost 0 bases and the J gene lost 3 bases, with 12 bases spanning the gap. The chain's CDR3 is CASSLEAWEDYGYTF. As DNA, the CDR3 is TGCGCCAGCAGCTTGGAGGCCTGGGAGGACTATGGCTACACCTTC.

V gene TRBV4-1 combines with J gene TRBJ2-4; D unclear. With 0 bases removed from V and 0 bases from J, the gap between germline ends came to 12 bases. The germline V gene encodes CDR1 MGHRA and CDR2 YSYEKL. CDR3 length equals 17 residues. For the CDR3, the DNA is TGCGCCAGCAGCCAAGAGGCGGAGACCCTAGCCAAAAACATTCAGTACTTC. Its translation is CASSQEAETLAKNIQYF.

This rearrangement joins TRBV6-5 to TRBJ2-1; possibly TRBD1 for D (6 bases). Trimming left V 6 bases short and J 14 bases short, with 17 bases between. The CDR3 sequence is 12 residues long. From germline, CDR1 is MNHEY and CDR2 SVGAGI. CDR3 protein: CASRELTGKEFF. DNA of the CDR3: TGTGCCAGCAGAGAACTTACAGGGAAGGAGTTCTTC.

This clonotype was counted between two and nine times. The V gene is TRBV20-1, the J gene TRBJ2-1, with 8 bases aligning to TRBD1. V shed 3 bases, J shed 8 bases, and the junction held 9 bases outside the gene matches. Per germline, CDR1 DFQATT and CDR2 SNEGSKA (reference sequence). There are 14 residues in the CDR3. Written as DNA, the CDR3 is TGCAGTGCTAGCCTCCAGGGGGCTGCAGATGAGCAGTTCTTC. Translation: CSASLQGAADEQFF.

This clonotype was detected only a few times. The chain is built from TRBV5-6 and TRBJ2-5, with TRBD2 matching over 10 bases. Germline V gives CDR1 SGHDT, CDR2 YYEEEE. V trimming: 9 bases; J trimming: 1 base; junction bases outside the gene matches: 12. This CDR3 is 16 amino acids long. In DNA, the CDR3 is TGTGCCACCTCGTCGGGACTAGCGACGCTCCAAGAGACCCAGTACTTC. This codes for CATSSGLATLQETQYF.

The V gene is TRBV12-3 or TRBV12-4, the J gene TRBJ1-1; tentatively, D is TRBD1 (6 bases). The CDR3 consists of 15 residues. Trimming took off 4 bases at V and 2 bases at J, with 14 bases between the two ends. Written as DNA, the CDR3 is TGTGCCAGCAGTTCCTGGACAGTAGAAAACACTGAAGCTTTCTTT. Its translation is CASSSWTVENTEAFF.

J is TRBJ2-2 and V is TRBV29-1, with TRBD1 matching over 11 bases. The CDR3 spans 14 residues. Germline V lookup: CDR1 SQVTM, CDR2 ANQGSEA. Trimming cost V 7 bases and J 4 bases; bases outside gene matches: 5. The CDR3 region has the DNA TGCAGCGCGGCGGGACAGGGGGGCACCGGGGAGCTGTTTTTT. This sequence encodes CSAAGQGGTGELFF.

This clonotype showed up just a few times. This chain uses TRBV30 with TRBJ2-3, with 8 nucleotides matching TRBD2. The CDR3 extends over 16 amino acids. After removal of 2 bases from V and 4 bases from J, the junction contained 11 bases not matched to a gene. Germline values: CDR1 GTSNPN, CDR2 SVGIG (reference sequence). Written as DNA, the CDR3 is TGTGCCTGGAGTAAGGGGATCGGGGGGGCCGCAGATACGCAGTATTTT. Its translation: CAWSKGIGGAADTQYF.

On this clonotype itself: A clone one base away is much larger, so this may be a read error. V and J are TRBV5-1 and TRBJ2-3, with unresolved D. Germline loops: CDR1 SGHRS, CDR2 YFSETQ. The germline V and J ends were trimmed by 4 bases and 8 bases, with 11 bases remaining between them. CDR3 length: 12 residues. The CDR3 sequence is CASSLSSGTQYF. The CDR3 DNA sequence: TGCGCCAGCAGCCTTTCGTCAGGTACGCAGTATTTT.

This clonotype was seen a few times. The rearrangement uses TRBV7-2 and TRBJ2-1; perhaps D is TRBD1 or TRBD2 (5 bases each). The CDR3 runs 12 residues. V was pared by 3 bases and J by 10 bases, with 10 bases between. Per germline, CDR1 SGHTA and CDR2 FQGNSA. CDR3 residues: CASSFRGREQFF. In DNA form, the CDR3 reads TGTGCCAGCAGCTTTCGGGGCAGAGAGCAGTTCTTC. Looking up the rest from reference TRBV7-2 and TRBJ2-1 gives the full variable domain: GAGVSQSPSNKVTEKGKDVELRCDPISGHTALYWYRQSLGQGLEFLIYFQGNSAPDKSGLPSDRFSAERTGGSVSTLTIQRTQQEDSAVYLCASSFRGREQFFGPGTRLTVL.

The chain carries TRBV2 and TRBJ2-7; D is unclear. The germline gives CDR1 SNHLY, CDR2 FYNNEI. The V end was cut by 7 bases, the J end by 1 base, with 8 bases between. This CDR3 region has 12 residues. CDR3 sequence: CASTTESYEQYF. DNA of the CDR3: TGTGCCAGCACGACGGAGTCCTACGAGCAGTACTTC.

The chain couples TRBV7-2 to TRBJ2-1; 12 bases agree with TRBD1. The CDR3 loop spans 15 amino acids. Losses at the gene ends were 5 bases for V and 4 bases for J; bases not matched to a gene: 3. Germline-derived CDR1 and CDR2 are SGHTA and FQGNSA. CDR3 sequence reads: CASSRDRGRYNEQFF. CDR3 sequence (DNA): TGTGCCAGCAGCCGGGACAGGGGGCGATACAATGAGCAGTTCTTC.

The chain couples TRBV5-1 to TRBJ2-3; TRBD2 matches 14 bases. J was trimmed by 4 bases and V by 5 bases; bases with no gene match: 9. The CDR3 contains 17 residues. Germline V lookup: CDR1 SGHRS, CDR2 YFSETQ. The CDR3 here is CASSFQTGLAGADTQYF. In DNA, the CDR3 is TGCGCCAGCAGTTTTCAGACGGGACTAGCGGGGGCAGATACGCAGTATTTT.